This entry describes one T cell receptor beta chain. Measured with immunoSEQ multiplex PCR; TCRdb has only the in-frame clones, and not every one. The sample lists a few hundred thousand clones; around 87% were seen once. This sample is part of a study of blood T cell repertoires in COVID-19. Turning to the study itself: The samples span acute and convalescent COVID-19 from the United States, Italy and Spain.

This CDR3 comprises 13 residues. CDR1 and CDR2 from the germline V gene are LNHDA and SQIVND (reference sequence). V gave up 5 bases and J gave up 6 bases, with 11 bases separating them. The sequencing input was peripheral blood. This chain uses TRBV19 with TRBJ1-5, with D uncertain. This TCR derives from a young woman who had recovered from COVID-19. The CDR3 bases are TGTGCCAGTAGTGGTACCGGTCCTCAGCCCCAGCATTTT. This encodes CASSGTGPQPQHF.